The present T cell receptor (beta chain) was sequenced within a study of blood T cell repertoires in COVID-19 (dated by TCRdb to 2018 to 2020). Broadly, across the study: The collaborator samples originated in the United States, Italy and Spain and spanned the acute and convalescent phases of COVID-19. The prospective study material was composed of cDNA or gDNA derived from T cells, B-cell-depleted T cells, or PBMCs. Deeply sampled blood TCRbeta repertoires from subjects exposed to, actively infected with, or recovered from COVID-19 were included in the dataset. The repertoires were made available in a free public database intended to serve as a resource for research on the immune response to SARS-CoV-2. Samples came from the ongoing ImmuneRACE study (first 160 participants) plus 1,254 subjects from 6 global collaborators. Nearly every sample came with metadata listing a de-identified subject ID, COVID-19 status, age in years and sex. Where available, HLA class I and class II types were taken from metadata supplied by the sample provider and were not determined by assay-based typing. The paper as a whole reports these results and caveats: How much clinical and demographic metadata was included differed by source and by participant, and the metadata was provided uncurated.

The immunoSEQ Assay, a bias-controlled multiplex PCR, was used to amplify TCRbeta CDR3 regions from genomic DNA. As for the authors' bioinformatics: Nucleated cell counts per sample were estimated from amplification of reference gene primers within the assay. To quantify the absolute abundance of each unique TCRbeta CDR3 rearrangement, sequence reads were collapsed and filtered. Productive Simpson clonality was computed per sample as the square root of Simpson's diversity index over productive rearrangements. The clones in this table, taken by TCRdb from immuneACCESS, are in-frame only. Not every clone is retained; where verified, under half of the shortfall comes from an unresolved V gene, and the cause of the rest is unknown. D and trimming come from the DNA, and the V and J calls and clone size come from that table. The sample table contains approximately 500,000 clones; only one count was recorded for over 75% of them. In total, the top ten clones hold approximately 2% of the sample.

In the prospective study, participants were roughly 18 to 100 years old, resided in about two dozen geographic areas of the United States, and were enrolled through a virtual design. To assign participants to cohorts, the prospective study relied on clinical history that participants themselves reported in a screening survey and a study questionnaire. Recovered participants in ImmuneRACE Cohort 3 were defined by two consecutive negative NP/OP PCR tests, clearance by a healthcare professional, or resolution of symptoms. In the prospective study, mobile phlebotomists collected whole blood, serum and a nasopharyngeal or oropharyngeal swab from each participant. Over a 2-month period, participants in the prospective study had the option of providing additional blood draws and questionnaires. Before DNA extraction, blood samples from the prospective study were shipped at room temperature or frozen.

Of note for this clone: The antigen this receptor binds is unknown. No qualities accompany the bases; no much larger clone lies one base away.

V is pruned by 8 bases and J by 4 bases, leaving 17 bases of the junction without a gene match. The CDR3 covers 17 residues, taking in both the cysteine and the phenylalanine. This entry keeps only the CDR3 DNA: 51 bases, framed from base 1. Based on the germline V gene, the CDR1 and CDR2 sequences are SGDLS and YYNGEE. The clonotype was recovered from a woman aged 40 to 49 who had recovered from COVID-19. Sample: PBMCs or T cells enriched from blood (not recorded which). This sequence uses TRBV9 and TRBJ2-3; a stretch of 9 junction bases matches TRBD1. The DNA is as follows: TGTGCCAGTCCTCCGATCCGTACAGGGGGCGGCTCAGATACGCAGTATTTT. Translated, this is CASPPIRTGGGSDTQYF.